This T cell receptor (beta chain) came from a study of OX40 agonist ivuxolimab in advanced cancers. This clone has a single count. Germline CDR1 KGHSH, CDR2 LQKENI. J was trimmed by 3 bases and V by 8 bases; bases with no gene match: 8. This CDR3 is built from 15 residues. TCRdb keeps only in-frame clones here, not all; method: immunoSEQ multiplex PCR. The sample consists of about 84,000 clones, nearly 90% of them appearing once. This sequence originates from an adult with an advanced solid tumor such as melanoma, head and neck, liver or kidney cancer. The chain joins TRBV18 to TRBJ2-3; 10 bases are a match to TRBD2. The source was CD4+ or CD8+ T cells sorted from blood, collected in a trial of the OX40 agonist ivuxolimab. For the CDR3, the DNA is TGTGCCAGCCAATGGACTAGCGGTAGTACAGATACGCAGTATTTT. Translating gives CASQWTSGSTDTQYF.